This TCR beta chain was identified during a study of cytomegalovirus exposure and HLA in healthy donors. As for this clone: As yet, its antigen is unknown.

Germline V lookup: CDR1 SGDLS, CDR2 YYNGEE. The CDR3 has 15 amino acids. Trimming cost V 4 bases and J 5 bases; bases outside gene matches: 9. The PCR made use of 60 Vbeta and 13 Jbeta primers. Clones were read by immunoSEQ multiplex PCR, and TCRdb kept only the in-frame ones, dropping some. Altogether more than 95,000 clones are present, over 70% being singletons, with the ten largest covering 1% to 1.5%. General study findings and limits: Earlier findings revealed that most TCR beta V segments proved productive either about 87% or about 30% of the time. Donors were assumed by presence/absence analyses to have roughly uniform sequencing depth.

This sequence was found in a man in his forties or fifties in good health and CMV-seronegative. Sample: PBMCs. The V call is TRBV9, the J call TRBJ2-5, with 9 nucleotides matching TRBD1. This chain's CDR3 is CASSFTQGAGETQYF. CDR3 DNA sequence: TGTGCCAGCAGCTTTACACAGGGGGCTGGGGAGACCCAGTACTTC. The complete variable domain, with remaining parts taken from reference TRBV9 and TRBJ2-5, reads DSGVTQTPKHLITATGQRVTLRCSPRSGDLSVYWYQQSLDQGLQFLIQYYNGEERAKGNILERFSAQQFPDLHSELNLSSLELGDSALYFCASSFTQGAGETQYFGPGTRLLVL.